These T cell receptor beta chains were read from a single sample in a study of T cell responses to AZD1222 COVID-19 vaccine. Only in-frame clones appear in the TCRdb table, and some are missing; sequencing was by immunoSEQ multiplex PCR. The sample lists 150,000 to 200,000 clones; around 90% were seen once. The sequenced sample was peripheral blood, obtained on day 0 of AZD1222 vaccination. These receptors all stem from an adult in good health. CDR3s leave out the opening cysteine and the closing phenylalanine or tryptophan. The size field is filled for only some rows; it gives once, few, many or a size class.

13,TRBV7-2,-,TRBJ2-7,ASSPGTSGIREQY
9,TRBV28,-,TRBJ1-2,ASSVRGGYT
14,TRBV4-1,once,TRBJ2-1,ASSQVPAGFYNEQF
13,TRBV6-5,-,TRBJ2-5,ASSPGWGYQETQY
16,TRBV3-1/TRBV3-2,-,TRBJ2-7,ASSQGSGTSGRAYEQY
12,TRBV10-3,-,TRBJ2-2,ATRGLGHTGELF
12,TRBV27,-,TRBJ2-7,ASLPSGGTYEQY
16,TRBV11-2,-,TRBJ2-1,ASSLRGDGPSYGNEQF
11,TRBV2,-,TRBJ2-7,ATEDGVGYEQY
12,TRBV21-1,-,TRBJ2-7,ASQGRTSSYEQY
13,TRBV18,once,TRBJ1-1,ASSPSLTGNTEAF
16,TRBV19,-,TRBJ1-5,ASRTNDRTTFSNQPQH
11,TRBV18,-,TRBJ1-2,ASSQGSDYGYT
12,TRBV11-3,-,TRBJ2-2,ASSHSGSTGELF
11,TRBV6-5,-,TRBJ1-1,ASSYARSTEAF
13,TRBV27,-,TRBJ1-5,ASSLWGGGNQPQH
14,TRBV7-8,-,TRBJ2-1,ASSHRPGTISNEQF
13,TRBV5-4,-,TRBJ2-7,ASSLVGDRSYEQY
12,TRBV28,-,TRBJ2-7,ASSFPTAVSEQY
13,TRBV5-4,-,TRBJ2-7,ASSFREGTSYEQY
12,TRBV5-1,-,TRBJ2-1,ASSPPGVHHEQF
12,TRBV15,-,TRBJ1-3,ATSRDQAVGTIY
13,TRBV6-5,once,TRBJ1-2,ASSYDVGQIYGYT
11,TRBV9,-,TRBJ2-1,ASTGTGVNEQF
14,TRBV19,-,TRBJ2-1,ASSPLAGFSYNEQF
10,TRBV29-1,-,TRBJ2-1,SVTPGTHEQF
10,TRBV5-4,-,TRBJ1-1,ASTGLNTEAF
13,TRBV7-7,-,TRBJ2-2,ASSQTGLNTGELF
9,TRBV5-1,once,TRBJ2-7,ASSLSHEQY
11,TRBV18,-,TRBJ1-1,ASLLRGTAEAF
12,TRBV5-4,-,TRBJ2-7,ASSLGQGAREQY
14,TRBV7-5,once,TRBJ1-1,VRSLRQAAMNTEAF
13,TRBV9,-,TRBJ2-7,ASSVLPSGNYEQY
12,TRBV6-7,-,TRBJ2-1,ASSSSRTGPERF
16,TRBV9,-,TRBJ2-6,ASSVGQGVSPGANVLT